A selection of T cell receptor beta chains follows, all from one sample in a study of cytotoxic CD8 clonotypes in ibrutinib-treated CLL. Produced via immunoSEQ multiplex PCR; TCRdb's table is partial and in-frame only. The sample has hundreds of thousands of clones, less than 75% seen once. Sequences were derived from PBMCs, sampled after 24 months of ibrutinib treatment. These receptor sequences come from a human donor with chronic lymphocytic leukemia. The CDR3 runs from the conserved cysteine through the conserved F or W. D genes are given only for firm matches. For some rows the clone size is stated as once, few or many, or as a class when expanded; others skip it.

TRBJ1-2 | NA | TRBV28 | TRBD1 | CASSWAGTDDYGYTF | TGTGCCAGCAGTTGGGCCGGGACAGACGACTATGGCTACACCTTC
TRBJ2-3 | NA | TRBV30 | NA | CAWGTSTDTQYF | TGTGCCTGGGGGACCAGCACAGATACGCAGTATTTT
TRBJ2-6 | once | TRBV30 | NA | CAWSVNLGSGAIVLTF | TGTGCCTGGAGTGTAAATCTGGGCTCTGGGGCCATCGTCCTGACTTTC
TRBJ2-3 | NA | TRBV6-5 | NA | CASSYGTLESDTQYF | TGTGCCAGCAGTTACGGGACCCTAGAATCGGATACGCAGTATTTT
TRBJ1-2 | few | TRBV28 | NA | CASRTTGRDGYTF | TGTGCCAGCAGAACAACAGGGAGGGATGGCTACACCTTC
TRBJ2-7 | few | TRBV6-5 | TRBD2 | CASTSGGGREQYF | TGTGCCAGCACCTCAGGCGGGGGTCGCGAGCAGTACTTC
TRBJ2-7 | NA | TRBV28 | NA | CASTPGDKAREQYF | TGTGCCAGCACCCCCGGTGACAAGGCCCGAGAGCAGTACTTC
TRBJ1-5 | NA | TRBV6-6 | TRBD1 | CASSLDRASNQPQHF | TGTGCCAGCAGCCTCGACAGGGCTAGCAATCAGCCCCAGCATTTT
TRBJ2-7 | NA | TRBV18 | TRBD1 | CASFGQGSYEQYF | TGTGCCAGCTTCGGACAGGGCTCCTACGAGCAGTACTTC
TRBJ2-7 | few | TRBV7-2 | TRBD2 | CASSTQPGLDYEQYF | TGTGCCAGCAGCACCCAACCGGGACTAGACTACGAGCAGTACTTC
TRBJ2-6 | NA | TRBV6-4 | NA | CASSGGSGLGANVLTF | TGTGCCAGCAGTGGAGGATCCGGGTTGGGGGCCAACGTCCTGACTTTC
TRBJ2-7 | NA | TRBV10-3 | NA | CAISGAYEQYF | TGTGCCATTTCAGGGGCGTACGAGCAGTACTTC
TRBJ1-6 | NA | TRBV27 | NA | CASRDTNSPLHF | TGTGCCAGCCGGGACACAAATTCACCCCTCCACTTT
TRBJ2-7 | few | TRBV6-1 | NA | CASTTDGGQQYF | TGTGCCAGCACCACGGACGGCGGACAGCAGTACTTC
TRBJ2-5 | NA | TRBV6-5 | NA | CASRESAKETQYF | TGTGCCAGCAGGGAAAGCGCAAAAGAGACCCAGTACTTC
TRBJ2-7 | NA | TRBV9 | NA | CASSPRHGGQSEQYF | TGTGCCAGCAGCCCTCGACATGGGGGGCAGTCCGAGCAGTACTTC
TRBJ2-7 | NA | TRBV15 | TRBD1 | CATNQDRGSYEQYF | TGTGCCACCAACCAGGACAGGGGTTCGTACGAGCAGTACTTC
TRBJ2-7 | NA | TRBV11-1 | TRBD1 | CASSLGDRESYEQYF | TGTGCCAGCAGCTTAGGTGACAGGGAATCCTACGAGCAGTACTTC
TRBJ2-2 | once | TRBV9 | TRBD1 | CASSTWDRGDTGELFF | TGTGCCAGCAGCACCTGGGACAGGGGGGACACCGGGGAGCTGTTTTTT
TRBJ1-4 | NA | TRBV19 | NA | CASSTARPTNEKLFF | TGTGCCAGTAGTACTGCGAGGCCAACTAATGAAAAACTGTTTTTT
TRBJ1-5 | NA | TRBV6-6 | NA | CASSPGQPNQPQHF | TGTGCCAGCAGTCCTGGACAGCCCAATCAGCCCCAGCATTTT
TRBJ2-1 | NA | TRBV5-6 | NA | CASSLYRYNEQFF | TGTGCCAGCAGCTTGTACAGGTACAATGAGCAGTTCTTC
TRBJ1-2 | NA | TRBV7-6 | TRBD1 | CASSEGPTQGVYGYTF | TGTGCCAGCAGCGAGGGTCCAACACAGGGGGTCTATGGCTACACCTTC
TRBJ2-7 | NA | TRBV27 | TRBD1 | CASSPRQGRAQSYEQYF | TGTGCCAGCAGTCCACGACAGGGTAGGGCCCAATCCTACGAGCAGTACTTC
TRBJ1-2 | NA | TRBV27 | NA | CASSSPGDLDGYTF | TGTGCCAGCAGTTCACCAGGGGACCTCGATGGCTACACCTTC
TRBJ1-2 | NA | TRBV19 | TRBD1 | CASSRDRVNYGYTF | TGTGCCAGTAGTAGGGACAGAGTTAACTATGGCTACACCTTC
TRBJ1-4 | NA | TRBV29-1 | TRBD1 | CSWVGDSEKLFF | TGCAGCTGGGTTGGGGACAGTGAAAAACTGTTTTTT
TRBJ2-2 | once | TRBV4-2 | TRBD2 | CASSQAVAGGLRSGELFF | TGTGCCAGCAGCCAAGCCGTAGCGGGAGGCCTTAGGTCCGGGGAGCTGTTTTTT
TRBJ2-3 | few | TRBV15 | NA | CATSSQSTDTQYF | TGTGCCACCAGTTCACAGTCAACAGATACGCAGTATTTT
TRBJ1-6 | NA | TRBV6-5 | NA | CASRRQEINSPLHF | TGTGCCAGCAGGAGACAGGAGATCAATTCACCCCTCCACTTT
TRBJ2-3 | NA | TRBV27 | NA | CASSTLGQGKGADTQYF | TGTGCCAGCAGTACCCTAGGGCAGGGCAAAGGGGCAGATACGCAGTATTTT
TRBJ2-7 | NA | TRBV29-1 | TRBD2 | CSVDAGGSYEQYF | TGCAGCGTTGACGCGGGAGGCTCCTACGAGCAGTACTTC
TRBJ2-7 | NA | TRBV7-3 | NA | CASSLTGVSDYEQYF | TGTGCCAGCAGCTTAACTGGCGTCAGCGACTACGAGCAGTACTTC
TRBJ1-1 | NA | TRBV5-1 | NA | CASSTGTVPEAFF | TGCGCCAGCAGCACGGGGACGGTCCCTGAAGCTTTCTTT
TRBJ2-6 | NA | TRBV27 | NA | CASTEPGANVLTF | TGTGCCAGTACCGAGCCCGGGGCCAACGTCCTGACTTTC
TRBJ2-7 | NA | TRBV5-6 | NA | CASSFGTISEQYF | TGTGCCAGCAGCTTTGGGACAATCAGCGAGCAGTACTTC
TRBJ2-7 | NA | TRBV4-2 | TRBD1 | CASSYTTGGAYEQYF | TGTGCCAGCAGCTATACCACAGGGGGCGCCTACGAGCAGTACTTC
TRBJ2-7 | NA | TRBV6-6 | NA | CASSHVAYEQYF | TGTGCCAGCAGCCACGTCGCTTACGAGCAGTACTTC
TRBJ2-7 | NA | TRBV7-2 | NA | CASSSRYEQYF | TGTGCCAGCAGCTCTCGCTACGAGCAGTACTTC
TRBJ2-7 | once | TRBV27 | TRBD2 | CASSPAGDGYEQYF | TGTGCCAGCAGTCCAGCGGGAGATGGCTACGAGCAGTACTTC
TRBJ2-7 | few | TRBV18 | NA | CASSPNPPAASASREQYF | TGTGCCAGCTCACCGAACCCCCCGGCGGCTAGCGCCAGTCGGGAGCAGTACTTC
TRBJ2-7 | few | TRBV30 | NA | CASQRASYEQYF | TGTGCCTCTCAGCGGGCCTCCTACGAGCAGTACTTC
TRBJ2-7 | once | TRBV5-4 | NA | CASTADSYEQYF | TGTGCCAGCACCGCCGACTCCTACGAGCAGTACTTC
TRBJ1-3 | NA | TRBV4-1 | NA | CASSQEALRGDGNTIYF | TGCGCCAGCAGCCAAGAAGCTCTTAGAGGCGATGGAAACACCATATATTTT
TRBJ2-3 | few | TRBV4-2 | NA | CASSQRKAASTDTQYF | TGTGCCAGCAGCCAAAGAAAGGCAGCGAGCACAGATACGCAGTATTTT
TRBJ2-1 | NA | TRBV11-2 | NA | CASSPRGQGRHGEQFF | TGTGCCAGCAGCCCAAGGGGACAAGGGCGTCATGGTGAGCAGTTCTTC
TRBJ1-4 | once | TRBV6-5 | NA | CASSVGQPNEKLFF | TGTGCCAGCAGTGTCGGGCAGCCGAATGAAAAACTGTTTTTT
TRBJ2-6 | NA | TRBV9 | NA | CASTRPPVNVLTF | TGTGCCAGCACCCGTCCCCCTGTCAACGTCCTGACTTTC
TRBJ2-5 | NA | TRBV27 | NA | CASSPGLKLETQYF | TGTGCCAGCAGCCCAGGACTGAAGTTGGAGACCCAGTACTTC
TRBJ2-7 | NA | TRBV7-2 | TRBD1 | CASSLAETGHYEQYF | TGTGCCAGCAGCTTAGCGGAGACAGGGCACTACGAGCAGTACTTC
TRBJ2-2 | NA | TRBV5-1 | NA | CASSLSSELFF | TGCGCCAGCAGCTTGTCCTCGGAGCTGTTTTTT
TRBJ2-1 | NA | TRBV9 | NA | CASGIGGEQFF | TGTGCCAGCGGAATAGGGGGGGAGCAGTTCTTC
TRBJ2-1 | NA | TRBV14 | NA | CASSQDRGLFF | TGTGCCAGCAGCCAAGATAGAGGTCTGTTCTTC